These 9 T cell receptor beta chains were sequenced from one sample in a study of shared clonotypes between healthy human individuals. This table comes from immunoSEQ multiplex PCR, and its TCRdb copy is limited to in-frame clones, with some not included. The sample comprises around 1 million clones, approximately 76% of which are singletons, and around 1.5% rests with the top ten. Specimen: memory CD4+ T cells sorted from blood. Subset: CD45RA-negative fraction. These TCRs come from a man aged 18 to 30 in good health.

The chain links TRBV2 to TRBJ2-5; D unresolved. The J call may be incorrect, as the DNA end agrees better with TRBJ2-7. This CDR3 has 11 residues. Germline V CDR1 and CDR2: SNHLY, FYNNEI. In DNA form, the CDR3 reads TGTGCCAGCAGTGAAGCACGCGAGCAGTACTTC. Protein sequence: CASSEAREQYF.

This clone appeared a single time. The chain recombines TRBV6-1 with TRBJ1-2, with 8 bases matching TRBD1. Looked up from germline, CDR1 is MNHNS and CDR2 is SASEGT. The ends lost 4 bases at V and 8 bases at J; junction bases unmatched: 9. CDR3 size: 14 residues. This CDR3 reads CASSGDFGQGGYTF. As DNA, the CDR3 is TGTGCCAGCAGTGGGGATTTTGGACAGGGCGGCTACACCTTC.

The chain links TRBV7-6 to TRBJ1-3, with D hard to call. Trimming took 6 bases from V and 0 from J, leaving 12 bases between them. Germline V CDR1 and CDR2: SGHVS, FNYEAQ. There are 15 residues in the CDR3. CDR3 in amino acids: CASSSTGDSGNTIYF. In DNA form, the CDR3 reads TGTGCCAGCAGTTCCACTGGAGACTCTGGAAACACCATATATTTT. The entire variable domain, with the rest obtained from reference TRBV7-6 and TRBJ1-3, is as follows: GAGVSQSPRYKVTKRGQDVALRCDPISGHVSLYWYRQALGQGPEFLTYFNYEAQQDKSGLPNDRFSAERPEGSISTLTIQRTEQRDSAMYRCASSSTGDSGNTIYFGEGSWLTVV.

The chain carries TRBV18 and TRBJ2-7, with 11 bases lining up with TRBD1. This CDR3 comprises 16 residues. CDR1 is KGHSH and CDR2 is LQKENI in the germline V gene. The V gene end was trimmed by 0 bases and the J gene end by 6 bases; junction bases not matched to a gene: 7. The CDR3 DNA sequence: TGTGCCAGCTCACCACCGGGACAGGGGGGTATCGGCGAGCAGTACTTC. Protein sequence: CASSPPGQGGIGEQYF.

This chain connects TRBV27 to TRBJ1-5; D is undetermined. The ends were cut back, 3 bases at V and 6 bases at J, with 15 bases in the middle. CDR1 and CDR2 from the germline V gene are MNHEY and SMNVEV (reference sequence). The CDR3 is 15 residues long. The CDR3 nucleotides read TGTGCCAGCAGTTTGTACAATAACGTCGGTCAGCCCCAGCATTTT. It yields the protein CASSLYNNVGQPQHF.

V and J are TRBV29-1 and TRBJ2-5; no definite D call. The V and J ends lost 4 bases and 4 bases respectively, with 4 bases between them. The CDR3 length is 10 residues. Germline-derived CDR1 and CDR2 are SQVTM and ANQGSEA. The CDR3 protein is CSVVSETQYF. The CDR3 DNA reads TGCAGCGTTGTATCAGAGACCCAGTACTTC. Full variable domain (missing parts from reference TRBV29-1 and TRBJ2-5): SAVISQKPSRDICQRGTSLTIQCQVDSQVTMMFWYRQQPGQSLTLIATANQGSEATYESGFVIDKFPISRPNLTFSTLTVSNMSPEDSSIYLCSVVSETQYFGPGTRLLVL.

Points on this clone: Other DNA sequences in the sample encode the same CDR3. The chain employs TRBV11-2 and TRBJ1-1, with no clear D. CDR3 length: 13 residues. V lost 1 base and J lost 5, with 8 bases in between. The germline V gene encodes CDR1 SGHAT and CDR2 FQNNGV. The DNA for the CDR3 is TGTGCCAGCAGCTTAGGAGTTGGTACTGAAGCTTTCTTT. It yields the protein CASSLGVGTEAFF.

This clone was observed a single time. The chain recombines TRBV7-2 with TRBJ1-3, with D unclear. The CDR3 is 14 residues long. Trimming removed 3 bases from V and 0 bases from J, with 6 bases in between. The germline V gene has CDR1 SGHTA and CDR2 FQGNSA. The CDR3 sequence is CASSLMNSGNTIYF. The CDR3, as DNA: TGTGCCAGCAGCTTGATGAACTCTGGAAACACCATATATTTT.

This clone has a handful of counts. This chain connects TRBV5-4 to TRBJ2-7; D possibly matches TRBD1 or TRBD2 (5 bases each). The CDR3 contains 14 residues. The ends were cut back, 0 bases at V and 2 bases at J, with 9 bases in the middle. Germline CDR1 and CDR2: SGHNT and YYREEE (reference sequence). The CDR3 loop reads CASSLDTGPYEQYF. The CDR3 nucleotides read TGTGCCAGCAGCTTGGATACGGGGCCCTACGAGCAGTACTTC.